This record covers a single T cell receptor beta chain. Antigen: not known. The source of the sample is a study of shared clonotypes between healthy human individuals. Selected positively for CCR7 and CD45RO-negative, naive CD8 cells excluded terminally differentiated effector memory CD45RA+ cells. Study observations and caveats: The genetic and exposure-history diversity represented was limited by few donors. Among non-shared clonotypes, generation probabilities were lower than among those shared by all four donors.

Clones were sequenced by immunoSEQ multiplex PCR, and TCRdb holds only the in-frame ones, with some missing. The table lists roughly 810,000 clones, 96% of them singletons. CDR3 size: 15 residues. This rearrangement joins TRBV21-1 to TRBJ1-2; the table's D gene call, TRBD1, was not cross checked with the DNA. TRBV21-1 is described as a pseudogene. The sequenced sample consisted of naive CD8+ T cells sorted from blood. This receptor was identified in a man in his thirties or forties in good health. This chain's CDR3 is CASSKVGGQGNGYTF. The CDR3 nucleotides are TGTGCCAGCAGCAAAGTGGGAGGACAGGGGAATGGCTACACCTTC.